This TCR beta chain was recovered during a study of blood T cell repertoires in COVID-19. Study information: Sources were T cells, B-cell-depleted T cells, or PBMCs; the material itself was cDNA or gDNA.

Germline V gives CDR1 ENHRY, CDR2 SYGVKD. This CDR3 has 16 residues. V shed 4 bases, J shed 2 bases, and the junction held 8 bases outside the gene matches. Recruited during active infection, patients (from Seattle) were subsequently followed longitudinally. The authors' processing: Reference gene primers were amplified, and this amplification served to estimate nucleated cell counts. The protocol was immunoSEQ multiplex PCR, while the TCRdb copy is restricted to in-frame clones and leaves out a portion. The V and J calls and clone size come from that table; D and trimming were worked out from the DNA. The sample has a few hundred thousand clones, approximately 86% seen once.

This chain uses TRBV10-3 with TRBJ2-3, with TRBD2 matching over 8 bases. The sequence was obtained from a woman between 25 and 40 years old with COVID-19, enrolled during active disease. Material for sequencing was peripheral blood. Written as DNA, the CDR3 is TGTGCCATCAGTGTACGCGCTAGCGGGCTCACAGATACGCAGTATTTT. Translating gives CAISVRASGLTDTQYF.